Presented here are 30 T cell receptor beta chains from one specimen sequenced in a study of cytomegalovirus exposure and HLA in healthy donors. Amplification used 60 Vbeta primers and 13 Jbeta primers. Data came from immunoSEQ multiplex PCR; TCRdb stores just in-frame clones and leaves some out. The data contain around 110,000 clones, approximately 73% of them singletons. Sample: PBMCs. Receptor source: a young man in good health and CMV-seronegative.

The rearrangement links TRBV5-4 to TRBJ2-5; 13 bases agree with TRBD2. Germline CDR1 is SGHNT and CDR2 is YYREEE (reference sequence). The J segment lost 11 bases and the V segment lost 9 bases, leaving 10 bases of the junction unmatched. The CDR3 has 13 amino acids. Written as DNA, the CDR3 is TGTGCCACCGCGACTAGCGGGGGGAGAGAGCAGTACTTC. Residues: CATATSGGREQYF. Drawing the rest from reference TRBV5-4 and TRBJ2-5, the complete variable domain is ETGVTQSPTHLIKTRGQQVTLRCSSQSGHNTVSWYQQALGQGPQFIFQYYREEENGRGNFPPRFSGLQFPNYSSELNVNALELDDSALYLCATATSGGREQYFGPGTRLLVL.

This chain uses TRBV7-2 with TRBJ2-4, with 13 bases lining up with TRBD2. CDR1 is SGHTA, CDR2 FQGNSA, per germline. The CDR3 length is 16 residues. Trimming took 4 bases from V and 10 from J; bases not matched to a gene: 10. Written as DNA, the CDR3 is TGTGCCAGCAGCTCCCCCACTAGCGGGAGGGCAGATATTCAGTACTTC. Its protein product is CASSSPTSGRADIQYF.

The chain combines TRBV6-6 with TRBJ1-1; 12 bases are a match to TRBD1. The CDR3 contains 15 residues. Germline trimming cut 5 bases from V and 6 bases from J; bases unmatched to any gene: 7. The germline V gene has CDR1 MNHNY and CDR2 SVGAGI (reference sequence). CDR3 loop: CASSGDRGRKSEAFF. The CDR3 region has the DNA TGTGCCAGCAGTGGGGACAGGGGGCGAAAATCTGAAGCTTTCTTT.

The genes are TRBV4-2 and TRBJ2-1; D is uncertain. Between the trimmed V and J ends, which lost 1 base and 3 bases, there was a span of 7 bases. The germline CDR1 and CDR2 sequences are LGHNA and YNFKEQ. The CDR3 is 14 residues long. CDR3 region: CASSQAGLYNEQFF. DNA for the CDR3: TGTGCCAGCAGCCAAGCAGGTCTCTACAATGAGCAGTTCTTC.

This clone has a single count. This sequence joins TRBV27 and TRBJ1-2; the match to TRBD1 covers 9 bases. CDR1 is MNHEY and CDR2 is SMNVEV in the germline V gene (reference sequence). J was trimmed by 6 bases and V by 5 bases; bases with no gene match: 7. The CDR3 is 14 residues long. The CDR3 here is CASSPGTGFDGYTF. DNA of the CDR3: TGTGCCAGCAGTCCCGGGACAGGGTTTGATGGCTACACCTTC.

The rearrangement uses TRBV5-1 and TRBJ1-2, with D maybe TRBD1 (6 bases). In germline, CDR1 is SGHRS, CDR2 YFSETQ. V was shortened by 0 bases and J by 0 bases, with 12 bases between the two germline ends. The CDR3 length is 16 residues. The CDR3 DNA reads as TGCGCCAGCAGCTTGGTCCAGGGGCCATCTAACTATGGCTACACCTTC. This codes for CASSLVQGPSNYGYTF.

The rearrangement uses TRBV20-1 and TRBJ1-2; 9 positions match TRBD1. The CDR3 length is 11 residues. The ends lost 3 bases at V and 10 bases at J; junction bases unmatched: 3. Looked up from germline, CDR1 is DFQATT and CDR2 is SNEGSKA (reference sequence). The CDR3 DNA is TGCAGTGCTAGGGGGACAGGGCCCTACACCTTC. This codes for CSARGTGPYTF.

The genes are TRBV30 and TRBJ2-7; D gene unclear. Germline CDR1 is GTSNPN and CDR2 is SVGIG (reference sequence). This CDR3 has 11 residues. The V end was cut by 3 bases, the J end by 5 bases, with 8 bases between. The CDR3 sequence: CAWSLSHEQYF. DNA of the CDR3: TGTGCCTGGAGCCTGAGCCACGAGCAGTACTTC.

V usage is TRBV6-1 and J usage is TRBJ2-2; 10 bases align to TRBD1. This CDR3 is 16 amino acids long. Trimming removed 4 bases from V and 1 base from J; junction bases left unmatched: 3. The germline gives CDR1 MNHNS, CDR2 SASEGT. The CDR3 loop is CASSVRTGGNTGELFF. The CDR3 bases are TGTGCCAGCAGTGTTAGGACAGGGGGGAACACCGGGGAGCTGTTTTTT.

The CDR3 region is CASSFSQETQYF. In nucleotides, the CDR3 is TGTGCCAGCAGTTTTTCTCAGGAGACCCAGTACTTC. The rearrangement links TRBV6-6 to TRBJ2-5; no clear D. The CDR3 is made up of 12 amino acids. Trimming cost V 4 bases and J 5 bases, with 8 bases left between them. CDR1 MNHNY and CDR2 SVGAGI come from the germline V gene (reference sequence).

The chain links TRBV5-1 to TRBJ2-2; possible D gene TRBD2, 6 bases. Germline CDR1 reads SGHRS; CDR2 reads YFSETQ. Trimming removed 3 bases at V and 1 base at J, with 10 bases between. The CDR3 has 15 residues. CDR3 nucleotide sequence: TGCGCCAGCAGCTCCACTAGCCTGAACACCGGGGAGCTGTTTTTT. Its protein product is CASSSTSLNTGELFF.

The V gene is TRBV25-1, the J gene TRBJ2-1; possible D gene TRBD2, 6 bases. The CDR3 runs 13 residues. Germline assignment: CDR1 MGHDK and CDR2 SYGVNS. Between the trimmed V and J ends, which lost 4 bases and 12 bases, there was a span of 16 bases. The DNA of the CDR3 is TGTGCCAGCAGTGGGCTCCCGGGAGTGGGGCAGTTCTTC. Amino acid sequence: CASSGLPGVGQFF.

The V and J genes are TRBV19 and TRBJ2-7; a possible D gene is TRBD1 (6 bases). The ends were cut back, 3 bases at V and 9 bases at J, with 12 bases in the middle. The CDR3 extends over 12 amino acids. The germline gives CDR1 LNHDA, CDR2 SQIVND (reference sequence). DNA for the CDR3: TGTGCCAGTAGTATGTTACAGGGCTCGCAGTACTTC. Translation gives CASSMLQGSQYF.

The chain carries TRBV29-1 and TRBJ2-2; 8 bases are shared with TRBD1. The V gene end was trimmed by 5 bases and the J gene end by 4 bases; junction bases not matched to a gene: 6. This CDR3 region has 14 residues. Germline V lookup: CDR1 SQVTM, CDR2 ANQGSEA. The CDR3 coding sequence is TGCAGCGTTAGGACAGGGATTGTCACCGGGGAGCTGTTTTTT. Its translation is CSVRTGIVTGELFF.

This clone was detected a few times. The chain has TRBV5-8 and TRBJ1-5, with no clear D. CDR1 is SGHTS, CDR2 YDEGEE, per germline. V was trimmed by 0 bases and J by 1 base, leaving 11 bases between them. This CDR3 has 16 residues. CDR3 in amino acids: CASSLGITESNQPQHF. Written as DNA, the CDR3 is TGTGCCAGCAGCTTGGGGATCACAGAGAGCAATCAGCCCCAGCATTTT.

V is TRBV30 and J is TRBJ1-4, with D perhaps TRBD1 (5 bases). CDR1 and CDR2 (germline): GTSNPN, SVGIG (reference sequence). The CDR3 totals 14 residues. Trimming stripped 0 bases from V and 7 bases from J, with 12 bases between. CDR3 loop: CAWSVIGGSEKLFF. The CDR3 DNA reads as TGTGCCTGGAGTGTAATTGGGGGGAGTGAAAAACTGTTTTTT.

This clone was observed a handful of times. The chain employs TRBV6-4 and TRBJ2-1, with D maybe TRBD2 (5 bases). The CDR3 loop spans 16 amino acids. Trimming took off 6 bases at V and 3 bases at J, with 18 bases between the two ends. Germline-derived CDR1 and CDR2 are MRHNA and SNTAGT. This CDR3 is CASSPRGSSDYNEQFF. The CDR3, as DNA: TGTGCCAGCAGCCCCCGGGGTTCTAGTGACTACAATGAGCAGTTCTTC.

The CDR3 reads CASSLPQGRDSYEQYF. The CDR3 DNA follows: TGTGCCAGCAGTTTGCCACAGGGTAGGGACTCCTACGAGCAGTACTTC. The chain has TRBV28 and TRBJ2-7, with a weak D call TRBD1 (6 bases). This CDR3 has 16 amino acids. Germline-derived CDR1 and CDR2 are MDHEN and SYDVKM. Trimming left V 3 bases short and J 0 bases short, with 15 bases between.

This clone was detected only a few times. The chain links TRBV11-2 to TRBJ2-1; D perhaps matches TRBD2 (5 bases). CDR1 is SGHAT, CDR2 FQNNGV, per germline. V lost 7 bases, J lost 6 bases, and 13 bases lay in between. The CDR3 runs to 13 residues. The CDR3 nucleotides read TGTGCCAGCACCGGGGTTCGGGGCAATGAGCAGTTCTTC. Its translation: CASTGVRGNEQFF.

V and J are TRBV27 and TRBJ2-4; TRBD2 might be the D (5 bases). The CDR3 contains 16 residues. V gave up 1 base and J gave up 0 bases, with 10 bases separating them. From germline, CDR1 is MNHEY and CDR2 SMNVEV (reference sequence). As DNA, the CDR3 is TGTGCCAGCAGTTTATTGAGAGCGGAAGCCAAAAACATTCAGTACTTC. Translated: CASSLLRAEAKNIQYF.

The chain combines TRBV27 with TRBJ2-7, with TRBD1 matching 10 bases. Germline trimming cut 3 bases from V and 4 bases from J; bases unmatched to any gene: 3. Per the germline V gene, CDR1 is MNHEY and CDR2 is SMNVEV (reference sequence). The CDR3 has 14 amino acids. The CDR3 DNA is TGTGCCAGCAGTTTGACAGGGGGCTGGTACGAGCAGTACTTC. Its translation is CASSLTGGWYEQYF.

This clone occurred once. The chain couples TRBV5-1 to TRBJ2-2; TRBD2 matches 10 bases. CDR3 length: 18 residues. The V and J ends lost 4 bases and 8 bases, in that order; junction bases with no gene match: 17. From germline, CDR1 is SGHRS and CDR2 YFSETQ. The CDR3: CASSLSPGTSALEGELFF. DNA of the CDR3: TGCGCCAGCAGCCTAAGTCCCGGGACTAGCGCACTAGAGGGGGAGCTGTTTTTT.

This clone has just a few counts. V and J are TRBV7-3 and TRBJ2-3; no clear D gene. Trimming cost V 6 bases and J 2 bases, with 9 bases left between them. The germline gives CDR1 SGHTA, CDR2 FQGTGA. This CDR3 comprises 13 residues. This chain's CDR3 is CASSFSITDTQYF. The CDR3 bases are TGTGCCAGCAGTTTTTCCATCACAGATACGCAGTATTTT.

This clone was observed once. CDR3 DNA: TGCAGCGCCGGGGGACAGGGGGGTCTGAACACTGAAGCTTTCTTT. Translated: CSAGGQGGLNTEAFF. The rearrangement uses TRBV29-1 and TRBJ1-1, with 11 nucleotides matching TRBD1. CDR1 is SQVTM and CDR2 is ANQGSEA in the germline V gene. Trimming took 7 bases from V and 0 from J; bases not matched to a gene: 7. This CDR3 is 15 amino acids long. The variable domain in full, with the rest retrieved from reference TRBV29-1 and TRBJ1-1, is SAVISQKPSRDICQRGTSLTIQCQVDSQVTMMFWYRQQPGQSLTLIATANQGSEATYESGFVIDKFPISRPNLTFSTLTVSNMSPEDSSIYLCSAGGQGGLNTEAFFGQGTRLTVV.

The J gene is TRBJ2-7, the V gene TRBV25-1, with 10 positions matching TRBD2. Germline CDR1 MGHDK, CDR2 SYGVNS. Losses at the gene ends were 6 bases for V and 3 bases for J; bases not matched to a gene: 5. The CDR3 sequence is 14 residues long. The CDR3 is CASRERGGLYEQYF. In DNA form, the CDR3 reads TGTGCCAGCAGGGAGCGGGGGGGCCTCTACGAGCAGTACTTC.

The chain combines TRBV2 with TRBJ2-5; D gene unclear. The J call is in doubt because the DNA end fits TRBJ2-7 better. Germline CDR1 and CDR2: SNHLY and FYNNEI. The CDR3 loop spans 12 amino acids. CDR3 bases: TGTGCCAGCAGCGGCGACTTCTACGAGCAGTACTTC. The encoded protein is CASSGDFYEQYF.

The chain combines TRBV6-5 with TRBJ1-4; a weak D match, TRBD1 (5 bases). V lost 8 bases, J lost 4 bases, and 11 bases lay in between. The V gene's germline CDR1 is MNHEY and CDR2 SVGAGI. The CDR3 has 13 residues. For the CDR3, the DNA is TGTGCCAGCCTCGACAGAAGTAATGAAAAACTGTTTTTT. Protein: CASLDRSNEKLFF.

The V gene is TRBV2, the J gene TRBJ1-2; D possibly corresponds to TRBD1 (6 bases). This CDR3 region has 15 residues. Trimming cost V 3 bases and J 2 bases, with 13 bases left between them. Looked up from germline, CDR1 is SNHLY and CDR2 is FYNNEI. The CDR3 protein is CASSERAGVNYGYTF. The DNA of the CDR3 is TGTGCCAGCAGTGAGAGGGCAGGGGTAAACTATGGCTACACCTTC.

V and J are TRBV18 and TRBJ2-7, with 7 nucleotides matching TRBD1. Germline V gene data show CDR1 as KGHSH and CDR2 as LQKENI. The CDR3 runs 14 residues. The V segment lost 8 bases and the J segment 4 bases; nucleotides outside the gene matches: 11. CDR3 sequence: CASREGAGIYEQYF. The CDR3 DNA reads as TGTGCCAGCCGAGAGGGGGCCGGTATTTACGAGCAGTACTTC.

The CDR3 bases are TGTGCCAGTAGCCCGCCAGGGAACTACGAGCAGTACTTC. Protein product: CASSPPGNYEQYF. The rearrangement links TRBV19 to TRBJ2-7, with a weak D call TRBD1 (5 bases). The V gene lost 6 bases and the J gene lost 3 bases, with 12 bases spanning the gap. CDR1 LNHDA and CDR2 SQIVND come from the germline V gene (reference sequence). This CDR3 has 13 residues.